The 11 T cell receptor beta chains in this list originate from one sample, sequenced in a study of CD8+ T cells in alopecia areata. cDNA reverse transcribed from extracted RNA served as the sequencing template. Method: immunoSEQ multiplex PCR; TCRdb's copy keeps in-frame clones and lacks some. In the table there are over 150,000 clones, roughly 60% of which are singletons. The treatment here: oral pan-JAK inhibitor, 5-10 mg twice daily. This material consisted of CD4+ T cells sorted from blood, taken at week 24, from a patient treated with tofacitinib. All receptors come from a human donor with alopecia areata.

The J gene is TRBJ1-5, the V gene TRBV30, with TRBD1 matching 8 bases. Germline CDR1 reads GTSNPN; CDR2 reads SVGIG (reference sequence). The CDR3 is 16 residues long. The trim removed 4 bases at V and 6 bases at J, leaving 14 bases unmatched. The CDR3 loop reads CAWKPTQGVWGQPQHF. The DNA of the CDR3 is TGTGCCTGGAAACCAACACAGGGGGTCTGGGGTCAGCCCCAGCATTTT.

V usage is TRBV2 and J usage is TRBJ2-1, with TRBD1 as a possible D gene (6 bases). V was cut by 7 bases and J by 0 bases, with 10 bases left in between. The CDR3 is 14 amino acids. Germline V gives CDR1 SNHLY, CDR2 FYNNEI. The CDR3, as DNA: TGTGCCAGCAAAACAGGGTTCTCCTACAATGAGCAGTTCTTC. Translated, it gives CASKTGFSYNEQFF.

DNA for the CDR3: TGCAGCGTTGTGGGACAGGAGAGGCAGTTCTTC. Amino acid sequence: CSVVGQERQFF. The chain carries TRBV29-1 and TRBJ2-1, with 8 bases aligning to TRBD1. Germline loops: CDR1 SQVTM, CDR2 ANQGSEA. The V and J ends lost 4 bases and 12 bases, in that order; junction bases with no gene match: 5. The CDR3 spans 11 residues.

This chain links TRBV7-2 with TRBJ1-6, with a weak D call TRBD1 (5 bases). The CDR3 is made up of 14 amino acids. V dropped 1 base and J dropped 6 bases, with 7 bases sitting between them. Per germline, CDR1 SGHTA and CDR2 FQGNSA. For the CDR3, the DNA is TGTGCCAGCAGCTTAGATCAGGGTAATTCACCCCTCCACTTT. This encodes CASSLDQGNSPLHF.

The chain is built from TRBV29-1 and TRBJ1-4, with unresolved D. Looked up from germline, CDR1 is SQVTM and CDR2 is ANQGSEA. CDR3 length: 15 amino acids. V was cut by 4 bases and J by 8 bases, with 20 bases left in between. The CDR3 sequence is CSVGHSSRLGEKLFF. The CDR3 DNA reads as TGCAGCGTTGGCCATAGTAGTAGGTTGGGGGAAAAACTGTTTTTT.

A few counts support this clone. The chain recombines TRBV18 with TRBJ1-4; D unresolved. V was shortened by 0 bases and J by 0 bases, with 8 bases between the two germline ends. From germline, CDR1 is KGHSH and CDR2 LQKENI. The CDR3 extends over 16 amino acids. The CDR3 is CASSPPEDATNEKLFF. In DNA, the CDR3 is TGTGCCAGCTCACCACCAGAGGATGCAACTAATGAAAAACTGTTTTTT.

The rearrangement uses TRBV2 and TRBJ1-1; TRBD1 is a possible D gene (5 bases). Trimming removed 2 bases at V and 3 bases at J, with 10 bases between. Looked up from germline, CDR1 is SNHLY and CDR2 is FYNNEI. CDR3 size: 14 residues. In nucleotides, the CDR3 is TGTGCCAGCAGTGAATTTGGGGGTGACACTGAAGCTTTCTTT. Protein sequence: CASSEFGGDTEAFF.

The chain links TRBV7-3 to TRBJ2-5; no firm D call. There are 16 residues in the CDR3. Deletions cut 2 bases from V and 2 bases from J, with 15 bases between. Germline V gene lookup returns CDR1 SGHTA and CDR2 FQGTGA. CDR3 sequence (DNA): TGTGCCAGCAGCTTATCCCCTGGCGCGGTACAAGAGACCCAGTACTTC. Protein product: CASSLSPGAVQETQYF.

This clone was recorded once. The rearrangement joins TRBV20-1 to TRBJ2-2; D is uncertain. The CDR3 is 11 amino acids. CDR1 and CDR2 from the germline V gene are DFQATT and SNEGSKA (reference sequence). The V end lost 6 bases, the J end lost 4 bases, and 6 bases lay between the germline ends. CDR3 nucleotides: TGCAGTGCCACGGTCACCGGGGAGCTGTTTTTT. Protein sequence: CSATVTGELFF.

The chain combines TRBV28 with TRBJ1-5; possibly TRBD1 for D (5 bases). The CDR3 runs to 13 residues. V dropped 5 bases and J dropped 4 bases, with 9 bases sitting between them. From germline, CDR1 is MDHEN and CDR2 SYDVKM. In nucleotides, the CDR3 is TGTGCCAGCAGTCCATGGGGGAATCAGCCCCAGCATTTT. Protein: CASSPWGNQPQHF.

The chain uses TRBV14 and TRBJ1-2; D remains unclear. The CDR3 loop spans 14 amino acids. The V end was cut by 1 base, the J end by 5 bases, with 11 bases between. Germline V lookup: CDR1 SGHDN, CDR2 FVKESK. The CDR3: CASSQGDSVYGYTF. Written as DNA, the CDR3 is TGTGCCAGCAGCCAAGGAGATAGCGTATATGGCTACACCTTC.